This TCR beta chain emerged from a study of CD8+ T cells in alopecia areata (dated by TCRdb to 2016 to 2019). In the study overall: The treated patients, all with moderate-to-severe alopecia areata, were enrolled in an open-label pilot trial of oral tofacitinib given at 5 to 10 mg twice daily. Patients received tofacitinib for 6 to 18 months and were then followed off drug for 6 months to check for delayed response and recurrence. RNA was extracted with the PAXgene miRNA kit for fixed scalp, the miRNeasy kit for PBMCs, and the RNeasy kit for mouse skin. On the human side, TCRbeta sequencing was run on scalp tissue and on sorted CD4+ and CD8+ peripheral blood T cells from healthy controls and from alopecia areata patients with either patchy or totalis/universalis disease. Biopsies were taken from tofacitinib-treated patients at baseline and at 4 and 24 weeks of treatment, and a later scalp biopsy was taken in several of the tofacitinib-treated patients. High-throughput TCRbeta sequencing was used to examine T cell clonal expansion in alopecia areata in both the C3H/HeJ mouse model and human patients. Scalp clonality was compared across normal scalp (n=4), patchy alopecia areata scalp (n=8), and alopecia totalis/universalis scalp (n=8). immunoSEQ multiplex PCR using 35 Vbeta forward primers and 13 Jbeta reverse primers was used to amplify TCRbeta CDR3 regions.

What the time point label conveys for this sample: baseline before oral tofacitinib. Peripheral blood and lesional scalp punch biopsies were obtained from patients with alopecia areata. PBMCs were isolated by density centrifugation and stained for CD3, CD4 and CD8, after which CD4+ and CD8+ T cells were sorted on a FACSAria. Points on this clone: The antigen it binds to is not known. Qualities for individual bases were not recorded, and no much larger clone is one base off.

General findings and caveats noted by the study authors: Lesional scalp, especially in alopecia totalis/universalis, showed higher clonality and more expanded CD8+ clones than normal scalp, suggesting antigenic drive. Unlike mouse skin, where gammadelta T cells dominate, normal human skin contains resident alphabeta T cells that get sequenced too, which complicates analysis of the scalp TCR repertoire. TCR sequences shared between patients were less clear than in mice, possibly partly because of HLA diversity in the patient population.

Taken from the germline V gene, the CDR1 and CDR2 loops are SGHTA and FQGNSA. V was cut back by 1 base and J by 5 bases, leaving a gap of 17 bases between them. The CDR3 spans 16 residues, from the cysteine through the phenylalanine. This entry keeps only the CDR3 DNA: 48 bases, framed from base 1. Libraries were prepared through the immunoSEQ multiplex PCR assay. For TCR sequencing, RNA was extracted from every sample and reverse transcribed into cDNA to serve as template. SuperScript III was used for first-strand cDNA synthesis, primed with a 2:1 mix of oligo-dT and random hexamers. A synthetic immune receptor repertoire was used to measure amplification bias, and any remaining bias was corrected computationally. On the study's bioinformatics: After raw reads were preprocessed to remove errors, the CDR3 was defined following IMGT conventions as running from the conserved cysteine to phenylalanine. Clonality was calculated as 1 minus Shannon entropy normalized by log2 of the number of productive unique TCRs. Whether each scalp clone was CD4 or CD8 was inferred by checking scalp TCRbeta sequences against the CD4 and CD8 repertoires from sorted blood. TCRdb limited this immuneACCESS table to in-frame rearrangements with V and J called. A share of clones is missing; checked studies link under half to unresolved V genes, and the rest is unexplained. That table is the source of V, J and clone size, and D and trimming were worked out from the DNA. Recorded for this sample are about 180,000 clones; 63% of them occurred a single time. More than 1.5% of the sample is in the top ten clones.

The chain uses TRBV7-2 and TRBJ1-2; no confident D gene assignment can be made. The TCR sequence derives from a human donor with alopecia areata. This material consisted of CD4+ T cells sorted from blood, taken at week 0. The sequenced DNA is TGTGCCAGCAGCTTAGGAGGACGGCCCGAACTTTATGGCTACACCTTC. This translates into CASSLGGRPELYGYTF.